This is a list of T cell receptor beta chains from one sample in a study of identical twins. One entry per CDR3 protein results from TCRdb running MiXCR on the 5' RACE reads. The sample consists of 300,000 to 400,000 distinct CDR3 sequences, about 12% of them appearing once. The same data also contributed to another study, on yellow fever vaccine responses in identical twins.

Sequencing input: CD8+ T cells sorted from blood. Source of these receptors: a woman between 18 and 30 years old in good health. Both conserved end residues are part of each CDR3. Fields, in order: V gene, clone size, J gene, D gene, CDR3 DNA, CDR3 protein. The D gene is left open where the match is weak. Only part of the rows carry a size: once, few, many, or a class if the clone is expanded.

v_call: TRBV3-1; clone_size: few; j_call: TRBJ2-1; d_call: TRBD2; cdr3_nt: TGTGCCAGCAGCCAACTAAGCGGGAGTGACTCCTACAATGAGCAGTTCTTC; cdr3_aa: CASSQLSGSDSYNEQFF
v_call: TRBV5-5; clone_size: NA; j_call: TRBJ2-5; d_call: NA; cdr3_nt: TGTGCCAGCAGCCCCGTGTGGCTGGGGAAAGAGACCCAGTACTTC; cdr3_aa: CASSPVWLGKETQYF
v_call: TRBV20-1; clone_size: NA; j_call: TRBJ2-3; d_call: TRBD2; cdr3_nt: TGCAGTGCTAGAGGACTAGCGGGGACCGCAGATACGCAGTATTTT; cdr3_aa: CSARGLAGTADTQYF
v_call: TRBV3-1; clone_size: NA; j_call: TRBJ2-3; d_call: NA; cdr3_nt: TGTGCCAGCAGCCCAACCGGAGGTTTGAGCACAGATACGCAGTATTTT; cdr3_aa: CASSPTGGLSTDTQYF
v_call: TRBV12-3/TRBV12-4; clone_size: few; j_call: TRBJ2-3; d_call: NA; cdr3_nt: TGTGCCAGCATGAGTGGTCTAGCTCGAGATACGCAGTATTTT; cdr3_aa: CASMSGLARDTQYF
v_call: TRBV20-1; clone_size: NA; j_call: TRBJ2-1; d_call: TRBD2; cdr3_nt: TGCTGTGCTAGAGATCGGCCTAGCGGGACTATCTACAATGAGCAGTTCTTC; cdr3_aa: CCARDRPSGTIYNEQFF
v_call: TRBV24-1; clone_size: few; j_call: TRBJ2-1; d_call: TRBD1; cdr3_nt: TGTGCCACCAGTCCCCGACAGGGGTCCTTCTACAATGAGCAGTTCTTC; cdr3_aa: CATSPRQGSFYNEQFF
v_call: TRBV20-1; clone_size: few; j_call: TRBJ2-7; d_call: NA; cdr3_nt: TGCAGTGCTAGTGACAGCAGCTCCTACGAGCAGTACTTC; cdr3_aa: CSASDSSSYEQYF
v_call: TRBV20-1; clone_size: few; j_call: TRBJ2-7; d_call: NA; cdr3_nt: TGCAGTGCTAGAGATCTTGAGGGGGGATACGAGCAGTACTTC; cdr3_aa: CSARDLEGGYEQYF
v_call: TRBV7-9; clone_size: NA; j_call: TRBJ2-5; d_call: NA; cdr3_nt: TGTGCCAGCAGCTTATTCCGTAGGCCGTCTAGGGAGACCCAGTACTTC; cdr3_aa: CASSLFRRPSRETQYF
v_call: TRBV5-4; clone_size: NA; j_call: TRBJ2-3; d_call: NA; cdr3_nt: TGTGCCAGCAGCTTCCGCGGAGGGGATACGCAGTATTTT; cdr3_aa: CASSFRGGDTQYF
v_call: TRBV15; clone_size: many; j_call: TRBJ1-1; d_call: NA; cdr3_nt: TGTGCCACCGCCCCCAGTTCCCTCAGGACTGAAGCTTTCTTT; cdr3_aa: CATAPSSLRTEAFF
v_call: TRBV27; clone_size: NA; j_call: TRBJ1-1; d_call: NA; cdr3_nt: TGTGCCAGCAGTCCCCAAGGGCCGCGAACTGAAGCTTTCTTT; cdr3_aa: CASSPQGPRTEAFF
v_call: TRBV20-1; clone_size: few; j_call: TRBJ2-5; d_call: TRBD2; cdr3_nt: TGCAGTGCGGAAAGCGGGGGTCTCCAAGAGACCCAGTACTTC; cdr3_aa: CSAESGGLQETQYF
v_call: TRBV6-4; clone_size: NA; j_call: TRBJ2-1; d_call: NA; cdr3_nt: TGTGCCAGCAGTGACTCGATAGGGAGCTCCTACAATGAGCAGTTCTTC; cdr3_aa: CASSDSIGSSYNEQFF
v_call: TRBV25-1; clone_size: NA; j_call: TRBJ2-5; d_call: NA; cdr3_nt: TGTGCCAGCAGTGAACGATACGCTACGAGAGGGACCCAGTACTTC; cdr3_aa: CASSERYATRGTQYF
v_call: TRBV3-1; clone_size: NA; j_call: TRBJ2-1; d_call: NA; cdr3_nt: TGTGCCAGCAGCCAAGACGCGGCGGGGGCGATGAATGAGCAGTTCTTC; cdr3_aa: CASSQDAAGAMNEQFF
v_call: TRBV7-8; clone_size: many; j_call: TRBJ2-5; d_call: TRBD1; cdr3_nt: TGTGCCAGCAGCTTGGGACAGGGGCAAGAGACCCAGTACTTC; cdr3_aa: CASSLGQGQETQYF
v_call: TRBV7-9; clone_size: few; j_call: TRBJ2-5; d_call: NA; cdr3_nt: TGTGCCAGCAGCTTAGGGATGGGCCAAGAGACCCAGTACTTC; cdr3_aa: CASSLGMGQETQYF
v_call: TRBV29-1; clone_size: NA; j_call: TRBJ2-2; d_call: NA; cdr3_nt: TGCAGCGTTGTGGGCGGGGAGAACACCGGGGAGCTGTTTTTT; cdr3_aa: CSVVGGENTGELFF
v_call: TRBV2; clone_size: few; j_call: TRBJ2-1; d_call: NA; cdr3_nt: TGTGCCAGCAAGGGACTGCTTCGGAATGAGCAGTTCTTC; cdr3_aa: CASKGLLRNEQFF
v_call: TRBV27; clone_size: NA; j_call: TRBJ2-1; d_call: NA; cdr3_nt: TGTGCCAGCAGTTTACAACTTCGATACGGCGATGAGCAGTTCTTC; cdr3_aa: CASSLQLRYGDEQFF
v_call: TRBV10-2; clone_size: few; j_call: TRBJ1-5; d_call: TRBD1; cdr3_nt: TGCGCCAGCAGCTTAACAGGGGGGTCTAGCTTTAGCAATCAGCCCCAGCATTTT; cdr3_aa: CASSLTGGSSFSNQPQHF
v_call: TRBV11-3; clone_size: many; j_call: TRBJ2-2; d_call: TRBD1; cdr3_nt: TGTGCCAGCAGCCCCAGGACAGGGGGCCCCGGGGAGCTGTTTTTT; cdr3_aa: CASSPRTGGPGELFF
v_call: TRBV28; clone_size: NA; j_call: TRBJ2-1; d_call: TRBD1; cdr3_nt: TGTGCCAGCAGTGCGAGGACAGGGGGATTGTACAATGAGCAGTTCTTC; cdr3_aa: CASSARTGGLYNEQFF
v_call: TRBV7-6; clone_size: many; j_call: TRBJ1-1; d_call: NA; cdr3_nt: TGTGCCAGCAGCTCGGGGGAGGACCCTCCCCACGGAGCTTTCTTT; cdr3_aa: CASSSGEDPPHGAFF
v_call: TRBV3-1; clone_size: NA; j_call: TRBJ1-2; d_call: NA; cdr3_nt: TGTGCCAGCAGCCCGCCGAGCCTACCTAACTATGGCTACACCTTC; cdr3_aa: CASSPPSLPNYGYTF
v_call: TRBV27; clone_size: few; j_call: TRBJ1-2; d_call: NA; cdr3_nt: TGTGCCAGCAGTCCAGGCAGAGGGGATGGCTACACCTTC; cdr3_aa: CASSPGRGDGYTF
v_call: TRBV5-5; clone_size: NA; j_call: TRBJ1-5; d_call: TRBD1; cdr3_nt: TGTGCCAGCAGCCAGACAGGGAGGGACAATCAGCCCCAGCATTTT; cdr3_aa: CASSQTGRDNQPQHF
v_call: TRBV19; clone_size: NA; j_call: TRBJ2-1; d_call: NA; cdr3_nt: TGTGCCAGTAGTGTCGATTCCGATGAGCAGTTCTTC; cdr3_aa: CASSVDSDEQFF
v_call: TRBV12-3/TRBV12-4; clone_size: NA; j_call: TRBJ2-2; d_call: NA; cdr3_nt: TGTGCCAGCAGTTTAGGAGCCGAGTATGTCGCCGGGGAGCTGTTTTTT; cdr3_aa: CASSLGAEYVAGELFF
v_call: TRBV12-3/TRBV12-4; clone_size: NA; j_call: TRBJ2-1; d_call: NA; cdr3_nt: TGTGCCAGCAGTTCGACCACGGGACCCTACAATGAGCAGTTCTTC; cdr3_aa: CASSSTTGPYNEQFF
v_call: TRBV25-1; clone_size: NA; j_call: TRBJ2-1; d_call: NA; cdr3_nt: TGTGCCAGCAGTGGACCCGGGACTCACAATGAGCAGTTCTTC; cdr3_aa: CASSGPGTHNEQFF
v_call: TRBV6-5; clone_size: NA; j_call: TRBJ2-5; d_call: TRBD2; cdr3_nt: TGTGCCAGCAGTTACAGTCTAGCGGGAGGATCGGGGTACCAAGAGACCCAGTACTTC; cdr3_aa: CASSYSLAGGSGYQETQYF
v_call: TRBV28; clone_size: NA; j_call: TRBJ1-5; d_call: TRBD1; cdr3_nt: TGTGCCAGCAGCCAGAGACAGGGTAAGCAGCCCCAGCATTTT; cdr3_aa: CASSQRQGKQPQHF
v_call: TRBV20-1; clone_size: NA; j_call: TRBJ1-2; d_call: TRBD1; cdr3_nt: TGCAGTGAGTGGACCGGACAGGGGGAGGATGGCTACACCTTC; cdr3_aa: CSEWTGQGEDGYTF
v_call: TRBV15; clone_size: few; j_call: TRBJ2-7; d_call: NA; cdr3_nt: TGTGCCACCAGCAGCGCTGGACAATACGAGCAGTACTTC; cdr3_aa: CATSSAGQYEQYF